Presented here are 30 T cell receptor beta chains from one specimen sequenced in a study of cytomegalovirus exposure and HLA in healthy donors. The PCR used 60 Vbeta and 13 Jbeta primers. Only in-frame clones appear in the TCRdb table, and some are missing; sequencing was by immunoSEQ multiplex PCR. The data hold 150,000 to 200,000 clones, with 65% to 80% observed a single time. The sample taken for sequencing was PBMCs. These receptors all come from a man aged 18 to 30 in good health and CMV-seropositive.

This sequence joins TRBV6-5 and TRBJ2-7; 8 bases map to TRBD2. The CDR3 runs 14 residues. J was trimmed by 7 bases and V by 5 bases; bases with no gene match: 10. Germline V gene data show CDR1 as MNHEY and CDR2 as SVGAGI. CDR3: CASSTQRETGEQYV. In nucleotides, the CDR3 is TGTGCCAGCAGTACACAGCGGGAGACGGGGGAGCAGTACGTC.

This sequence joins TRBV7-2 and TRBJ1-1; 9 bases agree with TRBD1. Trimming at V came to 5 bases and at J to 10 bases, leaving 11 bases not matched to a gene. CDR1 and CDR2 (germline): SGHTA, FQGNSA. The CDR3 covers 14 residues. The CDR3 nucleotides read TGTGCCAGCAGCCCGAATAACAGGGGGCTGGGAGCTTTCTTT. This encodes CASSPNNRGLGAFF.

V usage is TRBV28 and J usage is TRBJ1-1, with D uncertain. Between the trimmed V and J ends, which lost 5 bases and 2 bases, there was a span of 6 bases. This CDR3 is 12 amino acids long. CDR1 is MDHEN and CDR2 is SYDVKM in the germline V gene. Here the CDR3 DNA reads TGTGCCAGCAGTATTCGTAACACTGAAGCTTTCTTT. Translated, it gives CASSIRNTEAFF.

The genes are TRBV5-4 and TRBJ2-1; 11 nucleotides align to TRBD2. This CDR3 has 14 residues. Germline values: CDR1 SGHNT, CDR2 YYREEE (reference sequence). J gave up 4 bases and V 9 bases, and 6 bases lay outside the gene matches. The CDR3 spells CATSGLAAYNEQFF. The CDR3 region has the DNA TGTGCCACCTCGGGACTAGCGGCGTACAATGAGCAGTTCTTC.

The V and J genes are TRBV12-5 and TRBJ2-1, with TRBD2 identical over 7 bases. After removal of 0 bases from V and 10 bases from J, the junction contained 15 bases not matched to a gene. Germline CDR1 reads LGHNT; CDR2 reads FRNRAP. There are 17 residues in the CDR3. The CDR3 reads CASGLVPKRDRFGEQFF. The CDR3, as DNA: TGTGCTAGTGGTTTGGTACCCAAGCGGGATCGGTTCGGAGAGCAGTTCTTC. Looking up the rest from reference TRBV12-5 and TRBJ2-1 gives the full variable domain: DARVTQTPRHKVTEMGQEVTMRCQPILGHNTVFWYRQTMMQGLELLAYFRNRAPLDDSGMPKDRFSAEMPDATLATLKIQPSEPRDSAVYFCASGLVPKRDRFGEQFFGPGTRLTVL.

V and J are TRBV11-2 and TRBJ2-2; D gene unclear. Germline CDR1 and CDR2: SGHAT and FQNNGV. Deletions cut 5 bases from V and 7 bases from J, with 20 bases between. There are 16 residues in the CDR3. The CDR3 DNA follows: TGTGCCAGCAGCGGAGATTTGGCCGGGTCGGGCGGGGAGCTGTTTTTT. It specifies CASSGDLAGSGGELFF.

This chain joins TRBV29-1 and TRBJ1-5; TRBD1 matches at 10 bases. Germline V CDR1 and CDR2: SQVTM, ANQGSEA. This CDR3 is built from 14 residues. The V gene end was trimmed by 4 bases and the J gene end by 5 bases; junction bases not matched to a gene: 5. In DNA form, the CDR3 reads TGCAGCGTTGTAGGGACAGGGGTCGATCAGCCCCAGCATTTT. Protein sequence: CSVVGTGVDQPQHF.

The CDR3 loop is CASSSGDFYGYTF. Written as DNA, the CDR3 is TGTGCCAGCAGTTCAGGTGATTTCTATGGCTACACCTTC. The chain couples TRBV27 to TRBJ1-2; D is undetermined. The germline V and J ends were trimmed by 4 bases and 4 bases, with 10 bases remaining between them. Germline assignment: CDR1 MNHEY and CDR2 SMNVEV (reference sequence). There are 13 residues in the CDR3.

The rearrangement joins TRBV5-1 to TRBJ1-1; D unclear. Germline-derived CDR1 and CDR2 are SGHRS and YFSETQ. Trimming removed 4 bases from V and 4 bases from J, with 8 bases in between. The CDR3 totals 12 residues. CDR3 residues: CASSPGGTEAFF. The CDR3 DNA follows: TGCGCCAGCAGCCCGGGAGGCACTGAAGCTTTCTTT.

The chain is built from TRBV19 and TRBJ1-5; possibly TRBD1 for D (6 bases). CDR1 is LNHDA, CDR2 SQIVND, per germline (reference sequence). Trimming stripped 6 bases from V and 6 bases from J, with 15 bases between. CDR3 length equals 14 residues. The CDR3 protein is CASSQEGGVQPQHF. DNA of the CDR3: TGTGCCAGTAGCCAAGAAGGGGGAGTTCAGCCCCAGCATTTT.

Concerning this clone: The conserved phenylalanine or tryptophan normally closing the CDR3 is absent here, so this likely arose from a read error. This chain links TRBV5-1 with TRBJ1-2; no clear D. This CDR3 is built from 12 residues. Germline CDR1 is SGHRS and CDR2 is YFSETQ. V was clipped by 0 bases and J by 6 bases, with 6 bases between them. CDR3: CASSLDSDGYTS. CDR3 nucleotide sequence: TGCGCCAGCAGCTTGGACAGTGATGGCTACACCTCC.

In DNA, the CDR3 is TGTGCCAGCAGCTTAGGGCTATCCGGCGGTAATGAAAAACTGTTTTTT. Translated, it gives CASSLGLSGGNEKLFF. The gene calls are TRBV11-2 and TRBJ1-4, with unresolved D. CDR3 length: 16 amino acids. Trimming took 1 base from V and 4 from J, leaving 13 bases between them. Germline CDR1 and CDR2: SGHAT and FQNNGV.

This clone was counted a few times. The chain is built from TRBV6-6 and TRBJ1-2, with D perhaps matching TRBD1 (6 bases). The germline CDR1 and CDR2 sequences are MNHNY and SVGAGI (reference sequence). With 5 bases removed from V and 4 bases from J, the gap between germline ends came to 11 bases. The CDR3 totals 13 residues. The CDR3 DNA follows: TGTGCCAGCAGTAACAGGGAAGGCTATGGCTACACCTTC. Its protein product is CASSNREGYGYTF.

The V gene is TRBV28, the J gene TRBJ2-2, with TRBD2 as a possible D gene (5 bases). The V gene's germline CDR1 is MDHEN and CDR2 SYDVKM. The CDR3 loop spans 15 amino acids. V lost 2 bases, J lost 1 base, and 8 bases lay in between. The CDR3 protein is CASSLTGLNTGELFF. The DNA for the CDR3 is TGTGCCAGCAGTTTAACGGGGTTGAACACCGGGGAGCTGTTTTTT.

The CDR3, as DNA: TGTGCCAGCAGTTTGGCAGGGAGGGGGGATCAGCCCCAGCATTTT. It translates to CASSLAGRGDQPQHF. The chain links TRBV28 to TRBJ1-5, with a weak D call TRBD1 (6 bases). V was trimmed by 3 bases and J by 5 bases, leaving 14 bases between them. CDR3 size: 15 residues. Germline values: CDR1 MDHEN, CDR2 SYDVKM.

This clone was picked up a small number of times. The CDR3 DNA reads TGTGCCTGGAACAGGGTGGACACTGAAGCTTTCTTT. It specifies CAWNRVDTEAFF. The chain has TRBV30 and TRBJ1-1, with a possible D match to TRBD1 (6 bases). The V gene lost 4 bases and the J gene lost 3 bases, with 9 bases spanning the gap. This CDR3 is built from 12 residues. Germline V gene sequence: CDR1 GTSNPN, CDR2 SVGIG (reference sequence).

This rearrangement joins TRBV6-5 to TRBJ1-1; 7 bases align to TRBD1. V lost 6 bases to trimming and J lost 3 bases; unmatched junction nucleotides: 4. The CDR3 has 13 residues. Germline CDR1 and CDR2: MNHEY and SVGAGI. In nucleotides, the CDR3 is TGTGCCAGCAGCCCCACAGGGGACACTGAAGCTTTCTTT. It codes for CASSPTGDTEAFF.

This chain connects TRBV4-1 to TRBJ1-2; 7 nucleotides line up with TRBD1. V lost 3 bases to trimming and J lost 7 bases; unmatched junction nucleotides: 11. The CDR3 extends over 15 amino acids. Germline loops: CDR1 MGHRA, CDR2 YSYEKL. The CDR3 bases are TGCGCCAGCAGCCAGGGGACAGTTCGGCAGGTTGGCTACACCTTC. Amino acids: CASSQGTVRQVGYTF.

This clone was recorded once. This rearrangement joins TRBV7-2 to TRBJ2-7, with D possibly TRBD2 on 5 matching bases. Per germline, CDR1 SGHTA and CDR2 FQGNSA. The length of the CDR3 is 9 residues. V was cut by 3 bases and J by 11 bases, with 5 bases left in between. CDR3 residues: CASSFGEYV. The DNA for the CDR3 is TGTGCCAGCAGCTTCGGGGAGTACGTC.

This clone was detected only once. This rearrangement joins TRBV25-1 to TRBJ1-1; D not resolved. Deletions cut 5 bases from V and 6 bases from J, with 7 bases between. The CDR3 is 11 residues long. CDR1 and CDR2 from the germline V gene are MGHDK and SYGVNS. CDR3: CASSTLAEAFF. The CDR3 nucleotides are TGTGCCAGCAGTACTCTCGCTGAAGCTTTCTTT.

This chain uses TRBV6-5 with TRBJ1-3, with 7 positions matching TRBD1. Germline V CDR1 and CDR2: MNHEY, SVGAGI. The CDR3 sequence is 15 residues long. The V gene end was trimmed by 7 bases and the J gene end by 4 bases; junction bases not matched to a gene: 10. The CDR3 nucleotides are TGTGCCAGCACACGAACAGGGGAGACCGGAAACACCATATATTTT. Translating it yields CASTRTGETGNTIYF.

V usage is TRBV10-3 and J usage is TRBJ1-1; perhaps TRBD1 as D (6 bases). The V gene lost 10 bases and the J gene lost 4 bases, with 16 bases spanning the gap. CDR3 size: 13 residues. CDR1 is ENHRY and CDR2 is SYGVKD in the germline V gene. The CDR3 is CATRTGPSTEAFF. CDR3 DNA: TGTGCCACCAGAACAGGGCCCAGCACTGAAGCTTTCTTT.

A word on this clone: The junction does not match germline at one end; this may be a read error. The chain couples TRBV25-1 to TRBJ1-3; a possible D gene is TRBD1 (6 bases). Per the germline V gene, CDR1 is MGHDK and CDR2 is SYGVNS. This CDR3 is 13 amino acids long. As DNA, the CDR3 is TGCATATCAGGGGCACGGGCTGGAAACACCATATATTTT. Translating it yields CISGARAGNTIYF.

The V gene is TRBV6-4, the J gene TRBJ1-1; D is ambiguous. The CDR3 extends over 13 amino acids. Germline V gives CDR1 MRHNA, CDR2 SNTAGT. V was clipped by 4 bases and J by 0 bases, with 6 bases between them. CDR3 DNA: TGTGCCAGCAGTGCGGGGATGAACACTGAAGCTTTCTTT. It encodes CASSAGMNTEAFF.

The V call is TRBV10-1, the J call TRBJ2-7; D might be TRBD1 or TRBD2, each matching 5 bases. The germline CDR1 and CDR2 sequences are WNHNN and SYGVQD (reference sequence). Trimming removed 4 bases from V and 9 bases from J, with 16 bases in between. The CDR3 is 13 amino acids. CDR3 in DNA: TGCGCCAGCAGTGCGAGGGATCTAACAGGGCAGTACGTC. Translation gives CASSARDLTGQYV.

J is TRBJ1-1 and V is TRBV5-4; D might be TRBD1 (5 bases). The CDR3 is made up of 15 amino acids. Germline V gene data show CDR1 as SGHNT and CDR2 as YYREEE (reference sequence). The V and J ends lost 0 bases and 0 bases respectively, with 9 bases between them. The CDR3 loop is CASSLGQLLNTEAFF. The CDR3 bases are TGTGCCAGCAGCTTGGGACAGTTACTGAACACTGAAGCTTTCTTT.

The chain recombines TRBV6-1 with TRBJ1-2; D is undetermined. The CDR3 is made up of 11 amino acids. Trimming pared 4 bases from V and 5 bases from J, leaving 5 bases between. CDR1 and CDR2 from the germline V gene are MNHNS and SASEGT. CDR3 amino acids: CASSAVYGYTF. In nucleotides, the CDR3 is TGTGCCAGCAGTGCTGTGTATGGCTACACCTTC.

The CDR3 region has the DNA TGTGCCAGCAGCTTATTGGCACAGGACGACACTGAAGCTTTCTTT. It specifies CASSLLAQDDTEAFF. The V gene is TRBV7-8, the J gene TRBJ1-1; D might be TRBD1 (5 bases). V was cut by 2 bases and J by 3 bases, with 13 bases left in between. The length of the CDR3 is 15 residues. Germline-derived CDR1 and CDR2 are SGHVS and FQNEAQ.

This clone was recorded only once. This chain joins TRBV6-1 and TRBJ1-2; 11 bases line up with TRBD1. Germline lookup yields CDR1 MNHNS and CDR2 SASEGT. V gave up 5 bases and J gave up 4 bases; unmatched junction bases: 6. The CDR3 consists of 15 residues. CDR3 bases: TGTGCCAGCAGTCCTACCGGGACAGGGGGCTATGGCTACACCTTC. This codes for CASSPTGTGGYGYTF.

This rearrangement joins TRBV5-4 to TRBJ2-2; 8 bases match TRBD1. V trimming: 2 bases; J trimming: 4 bases; junction bases outside the gene matches: 4. The V gene's germline CDR1 is SGHNT and CDR2 YYREEE (reference sequence). The CDR3 has 15 amino acids. CDR3 in DNA: TGTGCCAGCAGCTTAGGGACAGGTACCACCGGGGAGCTGTTTTTT. It codes for CASSLGTGTTGELFF.